This T cell receptor beta chain was sequenced during a study of OX40 agonist ivuxolimab in advanced cancers. About the research overall: Earlier anti-PD-1, anti-PD-L1 or anti-CTLA-4 therapy was permitted; roughly 42% had received some. Study-level findings and limits: Certain nonresponders additionally had low normalized T-cell clonal expansion. In CD8+ T cells, expanded clones were on average more numerous than in CD4+.

Method: immunoSEQ multiplex PCR; TCRdb's copy keeps in-frame clones and lacks some. Among around 60,000 clones listed, about 82% were seen once. A remark on this clone: What it recognizes is unknown.

Enrollment shut out patients with autoimmune disease history or systemic immunosuppression. Germline V lookup: CDR1 MNHNY, CDR2 SVGAGI (reference sequence). V lost 6 bases to trimming and J lost 6 bases, with 12 bases between them. This CDR3 region has 12 residues. The sample in question was CD4+ or CD8+ T cells sorted from blood, obtained in a trial of the OX40 agonist ivuxolimab. V gene TRBV6-6 combines with J gene TRBJ2-7, with D hard to call. This TCR was recovered from an adult with an advanced solid tumor such as melanoma, head and neck, liver or kidney cancer. Here the CDR3 reads CASSPDDREQYF. Here the CDR3 DNA reads TGTGCCAGCAGCCCGGATGACCGCGAGCAGTACTTC.